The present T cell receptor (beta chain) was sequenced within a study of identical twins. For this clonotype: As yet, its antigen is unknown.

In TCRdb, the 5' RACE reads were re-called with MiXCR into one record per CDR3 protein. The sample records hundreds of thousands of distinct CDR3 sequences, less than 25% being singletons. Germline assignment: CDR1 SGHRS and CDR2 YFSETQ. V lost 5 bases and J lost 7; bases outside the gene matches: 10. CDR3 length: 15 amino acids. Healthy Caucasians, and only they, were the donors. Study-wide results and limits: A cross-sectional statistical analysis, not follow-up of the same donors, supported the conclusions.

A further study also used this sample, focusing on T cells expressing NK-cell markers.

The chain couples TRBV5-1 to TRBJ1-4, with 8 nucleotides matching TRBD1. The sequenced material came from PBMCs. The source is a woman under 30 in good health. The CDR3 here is CASRKQPGTGEKLFF. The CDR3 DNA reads TGCGCCAGCAGAAAGCAACCGGGGACAGGTGAAAAACTGTTTTTT.